Listed here are 25 T cell receptor beta chains from one sample, sequenced in a study of neurological immune-mediated disorders. MiXCR, run by TCRdb on the 5' RACE reads, gives a single entry per CDR3 protein. The sample records about 24,000 distinct CDR3 sequences, about an eighth being singletons. The sequencing input was PBMCs. All receptors derive from a woman aged 40 to 50 with HTLV-1-associated myelopathy (HAM/TSP).

A few counts support this clonotype. The genes are TRBV5-1 and TRBJ2-6, with D unclear. Trimming took 0 bases from V and 0 from J, leaving 7 bases between them. The CDR3 contains 16 residues. Germline-derived CDR1 and CDR2 are SGHRS and YFSETQ. CDR3 in amino acids: CASSLERASGANVLTF. CDR3 bases: TGCGCCAGCAGCTTGGAACGGGCCTCTGGGGCCAACGTCCTGACTTTC.

This clonotype is categorized as medium-sized (0.01 to 0.1%). This chain uses TRBV5-1 with TRBJ2-7; tentatively, D is TRBD1 (6 bases). Trimming took off 7 bases at V and 0 bases at J, with 14 bases between the two ends. Germline assignment: CDR1 SGHRS and CDR2 YFSETQ. The CDR3 sequence is 14 residues long. CDR3 region: CASGAGTTSYEQYF. Written as DNA, the CDR3 is TGCGCCAGCGGGGCCGGGACAACCTCCTACGAGCAGTACTTC. The whole variable domain, remainder taken from reference TRBV5-1 and TRBJ2-7, is KAGVTQTPRYLIKTRGQQVTLSCSPISGHRSVSWYQQTPGQGLQFLFEYFSETQRNKGNFPGRFSGRQFSNSRSEMNVSTLELGDSALYLCASGAGTTSYEQYFGPGTRLTVT.

This clonotype was detected many times. The V call is TRBV7-9, the J call TRBJ2-5, with D possibly TRBD2 on 6 matching bases. Deletions cut 0 bases from V and 3 bases from J, with 8 bases between. Germline V gives CDR1 SEHNR, CDR2 FQNEAQ (reference sequence). The CDR3 length is 14 residues. The CDR3 DNA follows: TGTGCCAGCAGCTTAGCGGGGGGAGAAGAGACCCAGTACTTC. This encodes CASSLAGGEETQYF.

With respect to this clonotype: Being one base from a much bigger clone, this may be a read error. V usage is TRBV11-2 and J usage is TRBJ1-3; TRBD1 agrees at 7 bases. Germline lookup yields CDR1 SGHAT and CDR2 FQNNGV. This CDR3 spans 16 amino acids. CDR3 residues: CASSLRGDSSINTRYF. As DNA, the CDR3 is TGTGCCAGCAGCTTAAGGGGGGACAGTTCGATAAACACCAGATATTTT.

This clonotype has at least ten counts. The rearrangement links TRBV4-3 to TRBJ1-4, with D maybe TRBD1 (6 bases). V was clipped by 3 bases and J by 8 bases, with 13 bases between them. This CDR3 spans 14 amino acids. Germline V gives CDR1 LGHNA, CDR2 YSLEER. The CDR3 DNA sequence: TGCGCCAGCAGCCACAACAGGGAGGTGGAAAAACTGTTTTTT. Translation gives CASSHNREVEKLFF.

This clonotype was seen repeatedly, ten times or more. V is TRBV20-1 and J is TRBJ2-2; D perhaps matches TRBD1 (5 bases). V dropped 3 bases and J dropped 5 bases, with 13 bases sitting between them. This CDR3 has 14 amino acids. Germline CDR1 reads DFQATT; CDR2 reads SNEGSKA (reference sequence). In nucleotides, the CDR3 is TGCAGTGCTAGTTTCCAGGGCGGTACCGGGGAGCTGTTTTTT. Protein: CSASFQGGTGELFF.

This clonotype has ten or more counts. J is TRBJ2-3 and V is TRBV7-9, with 11 bases matching TRBD2. With 5 bases clipped from V and 1 base from J, the junction kept 8 bases outside the gene matches. Germline V gene lookup returns CDR1 SEHNR and CDR2 FQNEAQ (reference sequence). The CDR3 length is 17 residues. The CDR3 is CASSPGLAGGRTDTQYF. The CDR3 coding sequence is TGTGCCAGCAGCCCTGGACTAGCGGGCGGCCGCACAGATACGCAGTATTTT.

The sample holds many counts of this clonotype. CDR3 bases: TGCGCCAGCAGCCCGACGGACAGTGAAGCTTTCTTT. This encodes CASSPTDSEAFF. The chain is built from TRBV5-1 and TRBJ1-1; tentatively, D is TRBD1 (6 bases). The CDR3 runs 12 residues. Trimming took off 4 bases at V and 7 bases at J, with 11 bases between the two ends. Germline V gene data show CDR1 as SGHRS and CDR2 as YFSETQ. Variable domain in full (rest from reference TRBV5-1 and TRBJ1-1): KAGVTQTPRYLIKTRGQQVTLSCSPISGHRSVSWYQQTPGQGLQFLFEYFSETQRNKGNFPGRFSGRQFSNSRSEMNVSTLELGDSALYLCASSPTDSEAFFGQGTRLTVV.

This clonotype showed up many times. CDR3 protein: CASSLEGTANSGNTIYF. In DNA form, the CDR3 reads TGTGCCAGCAGCTTAGAGGGGACAGCAAACTCTGGAAACACCATATATTTT. This rearrangement joins TRBV7-2 to TRBJ1-3; TRBD1 matches at 7 bases. V trimming: 1 base; J trimming: 0 bases; junction bases outside the gene matches: 6. CDR1 and CDR2 from the germline V gene are SGHTA and FQGNSA. The CDR3 consists of 17 residues.

As to this clonotype: A much larger clonotype is one base distant, so this may be a read error. This chain links TRBV9 with TRBJ1-2; a possible D gene is TRBD1 (5 bases). Germline V gene lookup returns CDR1 SGDLS and CDR2 YYNGEE. This CDR3 region has 13 residues. Written as DNA, the CDR3 is TGTACCAGCAGCGTAGGGGAGGGGAGCGGCTACACCTTC. Translated, it gives CTSSVGEGSGYTF.

This clonotype was counted ten times or more. The chain joins TRBV2 to TRBJ2-3; the match to TRBD2 covers 15 bases. There are 17 residues in the CDR3. CDR1 is SNHLY, CDR2 FYNNEI, per germline. V dropped 10 bases and J dropped 0; count of bases not matched to a gene: 8. The CDR3 DNA reads TGTGCCACCAGGGGACTAGCGGGGGGTCCTAGCACAGATACGCAGTATTTT. Translating it yields CATRGLAGGPSTDTQYF. The whole variable domain, remainder taken from reference TRBV2 and TRBJ2-3, is EPEVTQTPSHQVTQMGQEVILRCVPISNHLYFYWYRQILGQKVEFLVSFYNNEISEKSEIFDDQFSVERPDGSNFTLKIRSTKLEDSAMYFCATRGLAGGPSTDTQYFGPGTRLTVL.

The sample holds many counts of this clonotype. V gene TRBV20-1 combines with J gene TRBJ2-3, with D possibly TRBD2 on 5 matching bases. The germline V gene encodes CDR1 DFQATT and CDR2 SNEGSKA (reference sequence). Trimming removed 3 bases at V and 1 base at J, with 11 bases between. CDR3 length: 14 residues. DNA of the CDR3: TGCAGTGCTAGCCCGACGCGGGGCACAGATACGCAGTATTTT. This translates into CSASPTRGTDTQYF.

J is TRBJ1-1 and V is TRBV11-1; no clear D. This CDR3 contains 14 residues. In germline, CDR1 is SGHAT, CDR2 FQDESV (reference sequence). Trimming cost V 5 bases and J 2 bases, with 12 bases left between them. CDR3 region: CASSPGRANTEAFF. The CDR3 nucleotides read TGTGCCAGCAGCCCCGGACGGGCAAACACTGAAGCTTTCTTT.

This clonotype was picked up many times. The chain joins TRBV5-1 to TRBJ2-2; D is uncertain. V gave up 0 bases and J gave up 4 bases, with 7 bases separating them. The germline CDR1 and CDR2 sequences are SGHRS and YFSETQ. The length of the CDR3 is 14 residues. DNA of the CDR3: TGCGCCAGCAGCTTGGAACGGATCACCGGGGAGCTGTTTTTT. Protein: CASSLERITGELFF. The full variable domain, in which reference TRBV5-1 and TRBJ2-2 provide the parts outside the CDR3, is KAGVTQTPRYLIKTRGQQVTLSCSPISGHRSVSWYQQTPGQGLQFLFEYFSETQRNKGNFPGRFSGRQFSNSRSEMNVSTLELGDSALYLCASSLERITGELFFGEGSRLTVL.

This clonotype has a count of ten or more. Here the CDR3 reads CASSLAGRTETEAFF. For the CDR3, the DNA is TGCGCCAGCAGCTTGGCCGGCAGGACGGAAACTGAAGCTTTCTTT. V gene TRBV5-1 combines with J gene TRBJ1-1, with D hard to call. CDR3 length: 15 residues. Germline CDR1 reads SGHRS; CDR2 reads YFSETQ. With 0 bases removed from V and 5 bases from J, the gap between germline ends came to 14 bases.

This clonotype is judged medium-sized. This chain connects TRBV6-5 to TRBJ1-1; weak D call: TRBD1 (6 bases). Germline V gene sequence: CDR1 MNHEY, CDR2 SVGAGI. V lost 6 bases, J lost 8 bases, and 10 bases lay in between. CDR3 length equals 11 residues. CDR3 protein: CASSADREAFF. Written as DNA, the CDR3 is TGTGCCAGCAGCGCCGACAGGGAAGCTTTCTTT.

This clonotype came up many times. The chain carries TRBV25-1 and TRBJ1-2, with D hard to call. Germline assignment: CDR1 MGHDK and CDR2 SYGVNS. V was pared by 1 base and J by 4 bases, with 13 bases between. There are 15 residues in the CDR3. The CDR3 DNA reads TGTGCCAGCAGTGAATCGGGCAGCTCCTCCTATGGCTACACCTTC. Its protein is CASSESGSSSYGYTF.

Details on this clonotype: Likely a read error: the CDR3 ends without its conserved phenylalanine or tryptophan. Because the CDR3's place on the DNA is in doubt, the DNA is left out and the CDR3 is given as listed by TCRdb. The rearrangement joins TRBV12-3 or TRBV12-4 to TRBJ1-1; the table's D call, TRBD1, has no DNA check behind it. 16 amino acids form the CDR3, both terminal residues included. The CDR3 protein is CASSLHRESMNTEAIL.

In this sample, this clonotype turned up many times. This rearrangement joins TRBV7-6 to TRBJ2-2; weak D call: TRBD1 (5 bases). This CDR3 is 16 amino acids long. Germline CDR1 and CDR2: SGHVS and FNYEAQ. Trimming removed 0 bases from V and 7 bases from J, with 15 bases in between. Written as DNA, the CDR3 is TGTGCCAGCAGCTTAGCGTCGGCAGGGTTTGGCGGGGAGCTGTTTTTT. This encodes CASSLASAGFGGELFF.

The table lists this clonotype with many counts. The chain joins TRBV6-6 to TRBJ1-4; no clear D. CDR1 is MNHNY and CDR2 is SVGAGI in the germline V gene (reference sequence). V lost 0 bases and J 13 bases, leaving 12 bases between the germline ends. The CDR3 is made up of 13 amino acids. The CDR3 nucleotides read TGTGCCAGCAGTTACTCGATTCGAGGGCCACTGTTTTTT. Amino acid sequence: CASSYSIRGPLFF.

This clonotype was recorded many times. The V call is TRBV5-1, the J call TRBJ2-2; D not certain. Trimming took 3 bases from V and 0 from J, leaving 3 bases between them. Germline values: CDR1 SGHRS, CDR2 YFSETQ. The CDR3 has 13 amino acids. Here the CDR3 DNA reads TGCGCCAGCAGCTCTGCGAACACCGGGGAGCTGTTTTTT. This encodes CASSSANTGELFF.

This clonotype appeared many times. The chain employs TRBV2 and TRBJ2-3; TRBD1 matches 7 bases. The CDR3 contains 15 residues. After removal of 6 bases from V and 3 bases from J, the junction contained 9 bases not matched to a gene. Germline lookup yields CDR1 SNHLY and CDR2 FYNNEI. The CDR3, as DNA: TGTGCCAGCAGAGTTTACGGGACAGAAACAGATACGCAGTATTTT. Translating it yields CASRVYGTETDTQYF.

Many counts were recorded for this clonotype. The rearrangement joins TRBV11-3 to TRBJ2-7; D may be TRBD2 (7 bases). CDR3 length: 12 amino acids. V was cut by 8 bases and J by 0 bases, with 8 bases left in between. CDR1 is SGHNT, CDR2 YENEEA, per germline. The chain's CDR3 is CASAGASYEQYF. CDR3 DNA sequence: TGTGCCAGCGCGGGGGCCTCCTACGAGCAGTACTTC.

This clonotype was recorded at least ten times. The rearrangement joins TRBV4-1 to TRBJ1-2, with D hard to call. Trimming left V 3 bases short and J 7 bases short, with 15 bases between. This CDR3 is 14 amino acids long. Germline CDR1 reads MGHRA; CDR2 reads YSYEKL. Here the CDR3 reads CASSHGYSFSGYTF. The CDR3 DNA sequence: TGCGCCAGCAGCCACGGATACAGTTTTTCTGGCTACACCTTC.

In its sample, this clonotype was seen many times. The chain combines TRBV9 with TRBJ1-1, with D perhaps matching TRBD1 (5 bases). V gave up 3 bases and J gave up 2 bases, with 14 bases separating them. Looked up from germline, CDR1 is SGDLS and CDR2 is YYNGEE. The CDR3 sequence is 15 residues long. CDR3 bases: TGTGCCAGCAGCGCCACCGGGACTGTAAACACTGAAGCTTTCTTT. Translating gives CASSATGTVNTEAFF. The full variable domain, in which reference TRBV9 and TRBJ1-1 provide the parts outside the CDR3, is DSGVTQTPKHLITATGQRVTLRCSPRSGDLSVYWYQQSLDQGLQFLIQYYNGEERAKGNILERFSAQQFPDLHSELNLSSLELGDSALYFCASSATGTVNTEAFFGQGTRLTVV.